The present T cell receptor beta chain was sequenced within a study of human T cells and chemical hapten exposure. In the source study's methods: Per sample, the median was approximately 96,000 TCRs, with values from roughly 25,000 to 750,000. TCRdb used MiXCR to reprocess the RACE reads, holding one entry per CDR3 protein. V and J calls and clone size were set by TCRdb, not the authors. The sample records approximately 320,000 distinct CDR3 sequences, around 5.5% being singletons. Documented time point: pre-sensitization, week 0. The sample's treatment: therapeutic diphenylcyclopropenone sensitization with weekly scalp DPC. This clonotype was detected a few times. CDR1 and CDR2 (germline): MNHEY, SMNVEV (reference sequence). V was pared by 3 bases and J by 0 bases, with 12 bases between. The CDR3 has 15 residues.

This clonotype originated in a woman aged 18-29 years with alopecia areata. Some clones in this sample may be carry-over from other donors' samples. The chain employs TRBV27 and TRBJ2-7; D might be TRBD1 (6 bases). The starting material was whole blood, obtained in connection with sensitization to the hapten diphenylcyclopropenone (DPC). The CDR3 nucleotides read TGTGCCAGCAGTTTGAGCAGGGGTAGCTCCTACGAGCAGTACTTC. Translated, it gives CASSLSRGSSYEQYF.